A selection of T cell receptor beta chains follows, all from one sample in a study of control samples from healthy donors and cancer patients. Profiling relied on immunoSEQ multiplex PCR, and the TCRdb table lists in-frame clones only, not all of them. The sample consists of about 75,000 clones, approximately 84% of them appearing once. The specimen sequenced was blood. The receptors shown here come from a man aged 45-65 years in good health. The CDR3 runs from the conserved cysteine through the conserved F or W. The D gene is left open where the match is weak. Part of the rows lack a size; the others show once, few, many or a class for expanded clones.

J | V | size | length | D | CDR3 | DNA
TRBJ1-2 | TRBV19 | . | 12 | . | CASSIARSGYTF | TGTGCCAGTAGTATAGCCAGGAGCGGCTACACCTTC
TRBJ2-3 | TRBV19 | . | 13 | . | CASTGPGADTQYF | TGTGCCAGTACCGGGCCTGGGGCAGATACGCAGTATTTT
TRBJ1-5 | TRBV12-3/TRBV12-4 | . | 11 | . | CASSSDQPQHF | TGTGCCAGCAGTTCCGATCAGCCCCAGCATTTT
TRBJ2-3 | TRBV6-6 | . | 16 | TRBD1 | CASSYARDRGTDTQYF | TGTGCCAGCAGTTACGCGCGGGACAGGGGCACAGATACGCAGTATTTT
TRBJ1-5 | TRBV28 | . | 22 | TRBD1 | CASSTPPFQRDRDTYSNQPQHF | TGTGCCAGCAGCACCCCGCCCTTTCAACGGGACAGGGACACGTATAGCAATCAGCCCCAGCATTTT
TRBJ2-5 | TRBV5-6 | once | 13 | . | CASSRGEKQTQYF | TGTGCCAGCAGCCGAGGAGAGAAGCAGACCCAGTACTTC
TRBJ2-1 | TRBV10-1 | . | 15 | TRBD2 | CATEKGAGGRGEQFF | TGCGCCACCGAGAAAGGGGCGGGAGGACGGGGTGAGCAGTTCTTC
TRBJ2-7 | TRBV24-1 | . | 13 | . | CATSDPTEYEQYF | TGTGCCACCAGTGACCCCACAGAGTACGAGCAGTACTTC
TRBJ2-1 | TRBV10-3 | . | 15 | TRBD1 | CAISPTGTGGVEQFF | TGTGCCATCAGCCCTACCGGGACAGGGGGCGTTGAGCAGTTCTTC
TRBJ1-2 | TRBV6-6 | . | 15 | . | CASSYSNQHNYGYTF | TGTGCCAGCAGTTACTCGAACCAACATAACTATGGCTACACCTTC
TRBJ1-5 | TRBV24-1 | few | 14 | TRBD1 | CASLPRQGRQPQHF | TGTGCCAGCCTTCCACGACAGGGAAGGCAGCCCCAGCATTTT
TRBJ1-2 | TRBV7-2 | . | 15 | . | CASSPDRQFFYGYTF | TGTGCCAGCAGCCCAGATAGACAGTTTTTCTATGGCTACACCTTC
TRBJ2-7 | TRBV19 | . | 16 | TRBD2 | CASSIQTSGVSYEQYF | TGTGCCAGTAGTATCCAGACTAGCGGGGTATCCTACGAGCAGTACTTC
TRBJ2-7 | TRBV5-4 | few | 14 | . | CASSSTGATYEQYF | TGTGCCAGCAGCTCGACCGGGGCCACCTACGAGCAGTACTTC
TRBJ2-1 | TRBV3-1/TRBV3-2 | . | 14 | . | CASSQDPRDNEQFF | TGTGCCAGCAGCCAAGATCCCAGGGACAATGAGCAGTTCTTC
TRBJ2-7 | TRBV4-1 | . | 15 | TRBD2 | CASSLGLAATYEQYF | TGCGCCAGCAGCCTCGGACTAGCGGCTACCTACGAGCAGTACTTC
TRBJ1-3 | TRBV30 | . | 14 | . | CAWLRDFSGNTIYF | TGTGCCTGGTTACGGGACTTCTCTGGAAACACCATATATTTT
TRBJ1-2 | TRBV24-1 | once | 14 | . | CATSEAGANYGYTF | TGTGCCACCAGTGAGGCAGGGGCTAACTATGGCTACACCTTC
TRBJ2-5 | TRBV30 | . | 12 | TRBD1 | CAWSGQGKTQYF | TGTGCCTGGAGTGGACAGGGAAAGACCCAGTACTTC
TRBJ2-3 | TRBV14 | . | 15 | . | CASSQEGRGADTQYF | TGTGCCAGCAGCCAAGAAGGCAGGGGGGCTGATACGCAGTATTTT
TRBJ1-1 | TRBV5-4 | . | 13 | TRBD1 | CARGTGGITEAFF | TGTGCCAGAGGGACAGGGGGTATCACTGAAGCTTTCTTT
TRBJ2-3 | TRBV15 | . | 14 | TRBD2 | CATSRDYGGDTQYF | TGTGCCACCAGCAGAGATTACGGGGGGGATACGCAGTATTTT
TRBJ2-7 | TRBV13 | once | 14 | . | CASSLVGTVYEQYF | TGTGCCAGCAGCTTAGTGGGAACTGTTTACGAGCAGTACTTC
TRBJ2-7 | TRBV7-7 | . | 13 | TRBD2 | CASSPSPGGEQYF | TGTGCCAGCAGCCCTTCTCCGGGGGGCGAGCAGTACTTC
TRBJ2-5 | TRBV2 | . | 11 | . | CASSIRQTQYF | TGTGCCAGCAGTATCCGTCAGACCCAGTACTTC